Here is one T cell receptor beta chain with its context. Its binding antigen is unknown. Per-base quality was not reported, and no clone a single base away is much larger than it. These data belong to a study of human T cells and chemical hapten exposure (dated by TCRdb to about 2021). About the full investigation: For sensitization, 2% DPC in acetone was applied to a 2 cm by 2 cm area of upper inner arm skin. Weekly therapeutic DPC doses were additionally applied to the scalp of patients throughout the approximately 24-week study period. Patch tests used Finn chambers with 0.01% DPC on the upper back, scored after 6 days by International Contact Dermatitis Research Group standards. Blood for TCR sequencing was provided by twenty-nine alopecia patients at one to four time points (pre-sensitization, 2, 6 and 24 weeks). Patient blood was sampled pre-sensitization (week 0) and at 2, 6 and about 24 weeks after DPC sensitization. Libraries were pooled for sequencing, and variation in per-sample TCR yields was attributed mainly to small differences in library volumes within the pool. The mostly female patient cohort included alopecia areata with under or over 50% scalp involvement, alopecia totalis and alopecia universalis. In alopecia patients, the study followed how the peripheral blood TCR repertoire changed in vivo over primary and secondary sensitization to diphenylcyclopropenone (DPC), a hapten.

The sample's time point label, decoded: patch test 3, about 24 weeks after DPC sensitization. This specimen's treatment or condition label, per the study, means: therapeutic diphenylcyclopropenone sensitization with weekly scalp DPC. At each patch-test visit, blood was drawn before the patch test was applied. To be eligible, patients had to be aged 18 to 70, diagnosed with alopecia and judged suitable for DPC therapy, while pregnant patients were excluded. Unfractionated whole blood was collected in Tempus Blood RNA tubes, and total RNA was extracted from that blood. Library construction relied on RACE. Sequencing took place on a NextSeq 500. Library preparation attached unique molecular identifiers to individual cDNA molecules for quantitative, reproducible TCR counting. For every blood RNA sample, sequencing covered both the TCR alpha and TCR beta chains. The source study handled its data this way. A median of around 96,000 TCRs per sample was observed, with a range of about 23,224 to 690,600. The Decombinator software suite was used to annotate V, J and CDR3 in the TCR reads. Every sample was subsampled to the same number of TCRs (28,000) for the PS versus PT1 abundance plots. Expanded TCRs were defined as absent before sensitization and observed at least eight times at the 2-week time point. Clones were called with MiXCR by TCRdb after fastp trimmed the public reads at Q25, and only in-frame beta chains were retained. Each CDR3 protein gets just one entry, which takes the most common genes and DNA from the rows behind it. These V and J calls derive from TCRdb rather than the authors' analysis. The sample table contains 82,000 or so distinct CDR3 sequences; only one count was recorded for over 10% of them. The ten largest clones take up around 5.8% of the sample.

V trim: 1 base; J trim: 1 base; unmatched bases: 5. The germline V gene encodes CDR1 GTSNPN and CDR2 SVGIG (reference sequence). The CDR3 goes from the cysteine to the phenylalanine over 15 residues. Left in the record is the CDR3 DNA by itself, 45 bases read in frame from the first base. On the study overall, not on this receptor specifically: After repeated subsampling, the strength of the expansion versus patch-test correlation and the threshold at which it became significant changed. DPC sensitization did not change how many TCRs were above 1 in 1000 frequency, and no evidence was found of alterations in global repertoire structure. Alopecia, a presumed autoimmune disease, was present in all patients, so the immune response of the patients might differ from that of healthy individuals. Expanded TCRs formed significantly more large CDR3 similarity clusters than pre-sensitization or healthy control sets, consistent with antigen-driven responses. The number of PT1 expanded TCRs positively correlated with patch test score, significant at thresholds 8, 16 and 32 but not 4.

This chain is built from TRBV30 and TRBJ2-3, with TRBD1 identical over 7 junction bases. This sequence originates from a woman aged 50 to 60 with alopecia areata. Some clones in this sample may be carry-over from other donors' samples. The specimen comprised whole blood, sampled in connection with sensitization to the hapten diphenylcyclopropenone (DPC). The CDR3 amino acid sequence is: CAWSGGGAGTDTQYF. The DNA sequence is TGTGCCTGGAGTGGAGGGGGCGCAGGCACAGATACGCAGTATTTT.